Sequencing of this TCR beta chain was carried out in a study of metastatic and nonmetastatic thyroid tumors (dated by TCRdb to about 2020). Broadly, across the study: The researchers compared repertoires between peripheral blood samples and tumor or nodule tissue samples from patients with malignant or benign thyroid disease. Beyond this particular receptor, the publication reports: In both blood and tumor samples, TCR beta diversity was reported to be significantly higher in malignant tumors than in benign nodules.

Library generation was performed with PCR. Instrument on record: Illumina HiSeq 4000. High-throughput sequencing was used to profile the TCR beta-chain CDR3 region of each patient. On the study's bioinformatics: Drawing on CDR3 differences between clinicopathological groups, the researchers built a classifier meant to tell apart patients with distant-metastatic papillary thyroid cancer. Repertoire diversity was assessed with the Shannon index, and tumor-blood repertoire similarity with the Morisita-Horn index. Using fastp at Q25 and MiXCR, TCRdb reprocessed the public reads and kept productive beta chains. In this record, the V and J calls reflect TCRdb's handling and not the investigators' own analysis. The sample yields approximately 15,000 clones; approximately 30% were counted once. The ten largest clones add up to about half of the sample. This clone showed up just once. Its antigen remains unidentified. No quality values exist for individual bases; no much larger clone is one base distant. A single read constitutes weak evidence.

V gives up 4 bases and J gives up 4 bases, and the segment between their germline ends measures 17 bases. CDR1 SGHDT and CDR2 YYEEEE are derived from the germline V gene. Counted from cysteine to phenylalanine, this CDR3 has 16 amino acids. Only the CDR3 DNA is retained, 48 bases long and in frame from the first base. None of the patients had been given any treatment before thyroid surgery. The study retrospectively analysed patient clinical samples collected from about 2012 to 2019 using T-cell receptor beta sequencing. The specimen was tumor tissue. This clonotype was sampled from a male donor with papillary thyroid cancer or a benign thyroid nodule (not recorded which). Some clones in this sample may be carry-over from other donors' samples. The rearranged segments are TRBV5-6 and TRBJ2-2; 5 matching bases give a weak D call of TRBD2. The sequenced DNA: TGTGCCAGCAGCCTACCTAGCCAGTGGCTCACCGGGGAGCTGTTTTTT. Its coded protein is CASSLPSQWLTGELFF.